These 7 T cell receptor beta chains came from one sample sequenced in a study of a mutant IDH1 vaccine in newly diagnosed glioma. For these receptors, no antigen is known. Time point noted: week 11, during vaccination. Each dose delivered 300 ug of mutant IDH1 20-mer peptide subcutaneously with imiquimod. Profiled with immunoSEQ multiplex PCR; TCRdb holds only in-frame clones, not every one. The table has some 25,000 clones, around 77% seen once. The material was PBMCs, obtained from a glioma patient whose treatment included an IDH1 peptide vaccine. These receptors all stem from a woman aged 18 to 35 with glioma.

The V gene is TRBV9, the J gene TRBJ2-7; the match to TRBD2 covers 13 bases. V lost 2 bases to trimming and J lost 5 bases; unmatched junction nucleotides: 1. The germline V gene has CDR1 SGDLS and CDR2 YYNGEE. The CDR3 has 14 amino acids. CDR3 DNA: TGTGCCAGCAGCGTTGGACTAGCGGGAGACGAGCAGTACTTC. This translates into CASSVGLAGDEQYF.

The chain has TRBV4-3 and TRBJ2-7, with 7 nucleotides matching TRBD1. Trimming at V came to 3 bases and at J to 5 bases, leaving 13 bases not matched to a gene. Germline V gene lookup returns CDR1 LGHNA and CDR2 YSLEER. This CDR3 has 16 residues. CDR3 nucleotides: TGCGCCAGCAGCCACACGGGTAACAGGGGTCTCAACGAGCAGTACTTC. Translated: CASSHTGNRGLNEQYF.

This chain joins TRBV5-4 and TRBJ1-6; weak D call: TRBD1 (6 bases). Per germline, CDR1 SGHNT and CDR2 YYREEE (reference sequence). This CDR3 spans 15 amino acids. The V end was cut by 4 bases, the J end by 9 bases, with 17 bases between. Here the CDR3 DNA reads TGTGCCAGCAGCGCAGGAGGGGGACCGGGTTCACCCCTCCACTTT. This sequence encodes CASSAGGGPGSPLHF.

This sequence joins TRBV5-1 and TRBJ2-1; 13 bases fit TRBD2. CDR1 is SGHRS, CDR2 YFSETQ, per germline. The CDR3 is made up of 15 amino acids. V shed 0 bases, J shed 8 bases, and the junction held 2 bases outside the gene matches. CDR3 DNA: TGCGCCAGCAGCTTGGGACTAGCGGGAGGTGATGAGCAGTTCTTC. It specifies CASSLGLAGGDEQFF.

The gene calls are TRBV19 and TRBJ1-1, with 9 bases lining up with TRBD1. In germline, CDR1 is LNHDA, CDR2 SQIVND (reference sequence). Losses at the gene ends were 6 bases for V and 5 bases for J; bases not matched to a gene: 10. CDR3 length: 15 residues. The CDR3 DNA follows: TGTGCCAGTAGCCCCAGGACAGGGGATTGGACTGAAGCTTTCTTT. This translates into CASSPRTGDWTEAFF.

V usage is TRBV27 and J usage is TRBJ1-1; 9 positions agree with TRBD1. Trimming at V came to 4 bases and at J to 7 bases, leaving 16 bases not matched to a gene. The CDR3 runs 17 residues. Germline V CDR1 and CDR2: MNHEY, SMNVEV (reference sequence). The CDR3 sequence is CASSSLPPGTGLGEAFF. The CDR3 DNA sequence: TGTGCCAGCAGTTCACTCCCCCCCGGGACAGGGCTAGGTGAAGCTTTCTTT.

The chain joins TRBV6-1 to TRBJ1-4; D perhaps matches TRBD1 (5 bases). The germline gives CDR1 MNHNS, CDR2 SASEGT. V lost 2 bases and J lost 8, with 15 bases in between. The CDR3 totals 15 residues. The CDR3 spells CASSEFGGSWEKLFF. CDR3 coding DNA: TGTGCCAGCAGTGAATTCGGGGGGAGTTGGGAAAAACTGTTTTTT.